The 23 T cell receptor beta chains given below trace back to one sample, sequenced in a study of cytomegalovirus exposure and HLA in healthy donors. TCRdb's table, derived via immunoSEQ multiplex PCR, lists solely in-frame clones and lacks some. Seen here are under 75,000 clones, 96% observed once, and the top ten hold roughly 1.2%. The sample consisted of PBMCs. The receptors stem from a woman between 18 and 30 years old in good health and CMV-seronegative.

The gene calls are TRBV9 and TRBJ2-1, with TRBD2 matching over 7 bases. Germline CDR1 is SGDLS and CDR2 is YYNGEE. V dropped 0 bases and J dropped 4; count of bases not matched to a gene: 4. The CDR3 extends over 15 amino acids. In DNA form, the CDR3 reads TGTGCCAGCAGCGTAGGGGCTAGCGGTTACAATGAGCAGTTCTTC. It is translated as CASSVGASGYNEQFF.

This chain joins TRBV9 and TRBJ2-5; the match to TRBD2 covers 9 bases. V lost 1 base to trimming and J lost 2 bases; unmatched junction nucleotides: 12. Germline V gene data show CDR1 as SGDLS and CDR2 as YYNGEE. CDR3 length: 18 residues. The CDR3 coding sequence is TGTGCCAGCAGCGTACGACTCGGTGGAGCGGGAGGACAAGAGACCCAGTACTTC. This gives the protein CASSVRLGGAGGQETQYF.

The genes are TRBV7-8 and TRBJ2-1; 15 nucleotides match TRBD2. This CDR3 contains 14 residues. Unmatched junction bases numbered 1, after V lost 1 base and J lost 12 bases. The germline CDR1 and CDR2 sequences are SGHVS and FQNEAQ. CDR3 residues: CASSLGGLAGGQFF. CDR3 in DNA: TGTGCCAGCAGCTTAGGGGGACTAGCGGGGGGGCAGTTCTTC.

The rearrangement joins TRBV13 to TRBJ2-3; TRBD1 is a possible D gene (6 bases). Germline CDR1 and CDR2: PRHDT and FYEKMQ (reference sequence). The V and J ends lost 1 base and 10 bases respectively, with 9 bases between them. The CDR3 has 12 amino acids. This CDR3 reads CASSLEQGPQYF. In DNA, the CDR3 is TGTGCCAGCAGCTTAGAACAGGGCCCGCAGTATTTT.

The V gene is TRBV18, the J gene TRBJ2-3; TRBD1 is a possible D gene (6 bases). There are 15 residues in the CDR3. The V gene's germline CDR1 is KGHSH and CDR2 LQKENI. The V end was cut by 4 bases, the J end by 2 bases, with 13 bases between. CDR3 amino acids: CASSQTGVSTDTQYF. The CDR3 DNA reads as TGTGCCAGCTCACAGACAGGCGTCTCCACAGATACGCAGTATTTT.

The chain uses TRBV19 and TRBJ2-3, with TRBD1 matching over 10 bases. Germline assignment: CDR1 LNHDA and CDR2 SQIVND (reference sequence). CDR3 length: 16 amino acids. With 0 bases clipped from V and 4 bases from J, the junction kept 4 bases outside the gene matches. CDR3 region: CASSIDGGQGSDTQYF. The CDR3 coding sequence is TGTGCCAGTAGTATAGATGGGGGACAGGGGTCAGATACGCAGTATTTT.

The CDR3 DNA follows: TGTGCCACCCGAGGGACTACCGAAGAGACCCAGTACTTC. The encoded protein is CATRGTTEETQYF. This sequence joins TRBV15 and TRBJ2-5; 7 bases are shared with TRBD2. The J segment lost 3 bases and the V segment lost 8 bases, leaving 6 bases of the junction unmatched. This CDR3 has 13 amino acids. CDR1 and CDR2 (germline): LNHNV, YYDKDF (reference sequence).

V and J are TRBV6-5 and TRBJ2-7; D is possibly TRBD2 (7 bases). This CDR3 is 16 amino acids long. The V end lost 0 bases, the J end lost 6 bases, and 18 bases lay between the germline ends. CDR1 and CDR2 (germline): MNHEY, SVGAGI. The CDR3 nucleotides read TGTGCCAGCAGTTACTCGGGGGGGGGCGCCTCGGGCGAGCAGTACTTC. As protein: CASSYSGGGASGEQYF.

For the CDR3, the DNA is TGTGCCAGCAGCTTGGCTAGCGGGAGGGATACGCAGTATTTT. This codes for CASSLASGRDTQYF. This rearrangement joins TRBV5-5 to TRBJ2-3; TRBD2 matches 11 bases. The CDR3 loop spans 14 amino acids. Germline lookup yields CDR1 SGHKS and CDR2 YYEKEE (reference sequence). The V and J ends lost 0 bases and 6 bases, in that order; junction bases with no gene match: 0.

The CDR3 DNA reads as TGTGCCAGCAGCCAAGGCGACAGGGCCTACAATGAGCAGTTCTTC. It translates to CASSQGDRAYNEQFF. The chain employs TRBV14 and TRBJ2-1, with 7 bases fitting TRBD1. This CDR3 is built from 15 residues. With V trimmed by 1 base and J by 2 bases, 2 bases remained unmatched. The germline V gene has CDR1 SGHDN and CDR2 FVKESK.

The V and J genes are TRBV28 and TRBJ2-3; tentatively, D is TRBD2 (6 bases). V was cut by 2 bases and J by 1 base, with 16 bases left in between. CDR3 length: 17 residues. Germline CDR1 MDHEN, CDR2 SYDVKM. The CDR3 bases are TGTGCCAGCAGTTTAGTCTTGGGGACGGGGGGCACAGATACGCAGTATTTT. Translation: CASSLVLGTGGTDTQYF. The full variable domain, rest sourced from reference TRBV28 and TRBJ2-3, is DVKVTQSSRYLVKRTGEKVFLECVQDMDHENMFWYRQDPGLGLRLIYFSYDVKMKEKGDIPEGYSVSREKKERFSLILESASTNQTSMYLCASSLVLGTGGTDTQYFGPGTRLTVL.

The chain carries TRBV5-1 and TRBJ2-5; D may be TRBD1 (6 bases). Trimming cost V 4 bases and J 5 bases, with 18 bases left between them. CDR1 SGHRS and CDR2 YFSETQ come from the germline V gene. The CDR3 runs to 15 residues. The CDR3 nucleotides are TGCGCCAGCAGCCCCGACGACAGGTCTCGGGAGACCCAGTACTTC. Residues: CASSPDDRSRETQYF.

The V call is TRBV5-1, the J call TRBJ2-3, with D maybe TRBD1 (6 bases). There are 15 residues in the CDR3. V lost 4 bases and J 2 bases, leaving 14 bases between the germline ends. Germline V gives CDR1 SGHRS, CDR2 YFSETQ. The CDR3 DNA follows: TGCGCCAGCAGCCCGACAGGCACTACCACAGATACGCAGTATTTT. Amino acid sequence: CASSPTGTTTDTQYF.

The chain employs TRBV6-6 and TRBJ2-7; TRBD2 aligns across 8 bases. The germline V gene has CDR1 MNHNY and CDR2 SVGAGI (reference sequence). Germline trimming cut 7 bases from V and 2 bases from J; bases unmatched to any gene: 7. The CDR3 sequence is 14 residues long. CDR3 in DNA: TGTGCCAGCACCAACTCGGGGGGGCCCTACGAGCAGTACTTC. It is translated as CASTNSGGPYEQYF.

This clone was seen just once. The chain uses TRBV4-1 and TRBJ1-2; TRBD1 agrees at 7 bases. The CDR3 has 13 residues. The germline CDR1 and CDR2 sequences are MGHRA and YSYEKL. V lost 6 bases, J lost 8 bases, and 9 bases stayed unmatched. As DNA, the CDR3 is TGCGCCAGCAGAGACGACAGGGAGAGGGGCTACACCTTC. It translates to CASRDDRERGYTF.

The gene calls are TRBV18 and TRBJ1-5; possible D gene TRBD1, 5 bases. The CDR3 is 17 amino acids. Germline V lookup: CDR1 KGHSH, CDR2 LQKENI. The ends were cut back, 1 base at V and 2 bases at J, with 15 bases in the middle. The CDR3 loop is CASSPLATAGGNQPQHF. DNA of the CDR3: TGTGCCAGCTCACCACTCGCCACTGCGGGGGGCAATCAGCCCCAGCATTTT.

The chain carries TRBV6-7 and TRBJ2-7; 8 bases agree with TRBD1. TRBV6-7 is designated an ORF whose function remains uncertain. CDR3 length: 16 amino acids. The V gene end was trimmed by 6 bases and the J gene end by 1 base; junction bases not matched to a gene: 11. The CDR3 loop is CASSCPGQEESYEQYF. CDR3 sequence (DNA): TGTGCCAGCAGCTGTCCGGGACAGGAGGAGTCCTACGAGCAGTACTTC.

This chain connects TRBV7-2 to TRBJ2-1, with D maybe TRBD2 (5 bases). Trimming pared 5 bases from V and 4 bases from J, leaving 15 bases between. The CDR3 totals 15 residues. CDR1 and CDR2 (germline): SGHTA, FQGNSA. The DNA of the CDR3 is TGTGCCAGCAGCCCTCAGACCACGGGGTACAATGAGCAGTTCTTC. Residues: CASSPQTTGYNEQFF.

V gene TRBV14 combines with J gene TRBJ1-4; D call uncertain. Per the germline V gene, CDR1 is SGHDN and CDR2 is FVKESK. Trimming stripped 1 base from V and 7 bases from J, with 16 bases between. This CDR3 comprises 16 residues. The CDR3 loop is CASSQVLSYQAEKLFF. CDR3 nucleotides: TGTGCCAGCAGCCAAGTACTCTCCTATCAGGCTGAAAAACTGTTTTTT. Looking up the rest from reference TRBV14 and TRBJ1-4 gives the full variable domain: EAGVTQFPSHSVIEKGQTVTLRCDPISGHDNLYWYRRVMGKEIKFLLHFVKESKQDESGMPNNRFLAERTGGTYSTLKVQPAELEDSGVYFCASSQVLSYQAEKLFFGSGTQLSVL.

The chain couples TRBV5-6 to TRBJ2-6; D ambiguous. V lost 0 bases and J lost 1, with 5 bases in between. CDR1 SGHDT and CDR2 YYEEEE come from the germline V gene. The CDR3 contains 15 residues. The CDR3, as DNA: TGTGCCAGCAGCTTGGGAGTATCTGGGGCCAACGTCCTGACTTTC. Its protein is CASSLGVSGANVLTF.

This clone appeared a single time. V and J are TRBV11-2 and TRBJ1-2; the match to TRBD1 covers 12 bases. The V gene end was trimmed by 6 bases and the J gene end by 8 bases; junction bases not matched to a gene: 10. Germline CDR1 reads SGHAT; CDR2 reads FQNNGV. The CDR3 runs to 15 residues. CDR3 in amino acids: CASRPTGTGGWGYTF. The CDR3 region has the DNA TGTGCCAGCAGGCCTACCGGGACAGGGGGCTGGGGCTACACCTTC.

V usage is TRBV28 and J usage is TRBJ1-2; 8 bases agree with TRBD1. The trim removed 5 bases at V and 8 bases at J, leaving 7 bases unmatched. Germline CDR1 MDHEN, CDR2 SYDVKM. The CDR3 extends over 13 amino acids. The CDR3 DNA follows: TGTGCCAGCAGTATCCAGGGGGCGGGGGGCTACACCTTC. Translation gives CASSIQGAGGYTF.

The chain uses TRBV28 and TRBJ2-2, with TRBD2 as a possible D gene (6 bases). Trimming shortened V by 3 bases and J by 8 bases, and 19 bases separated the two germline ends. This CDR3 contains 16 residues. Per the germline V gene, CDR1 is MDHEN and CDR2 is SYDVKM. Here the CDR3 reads CASSFLAPSWVGELFF. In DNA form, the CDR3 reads TGTGCCAGCAGTTTCCTAGCGCCGTCCTGGGTGGGGGAGCTGTTTTTT.